This T cell receptor (beta chain) was profiled in a study of beta chain features in type 1 diabetes. Reverse transcribing all isolated RNA meant expressed TCRB transcripts were sequenced. This table comes from immunoSEQ multiplex PCR, and its TCRdb copy is limited to in-frame clones, with some not included. This sample has about 360,000 clones, with around an eighth found just once. Cells sorted by CD45RO/CCR7/CD25/CD127/CD95/CD27 comprised CD4+ naive, central memory, regulatory and stem cell-like memory cells. There are a few counts of this clone. The CDR3 sequence is 12 residues long. V was clipped by 11 bases and J by 3 bases, with 13 bases between them. Germline lookup yields CDR1 ENHRY and CDR2 SYGVKD.

The sample taken for sequencing was naive CD4+ T cells from blood. The sequence came from a man younger than 35 in good health. This sequence joins TRBV10-3 and TRBJ1-1, with a possible D match to TRBD1 (6 bases). CDR3: CAGRGRDTEAFF. The CDR3 nucleotides read TGTGCCGGCAGGGGTCGGGACACTGAAGCTTTCTTT.